These 23 T cell receptor beta chains were all obtained from the same sample, sequenced in a study of blood T cell repertoires in COVID-19. Only in-frame clones appear in the TCRdb table, and some are missing; sequencing was by immunoSEQ multiplex PCR. The data show 300,000 to 350,000 clones, around 90% seen once. Sequenced material: peripheral blood. All receptors come from a woman aged 30 to 39 with COVID-19, enrolled during active disease.

This chain joins TRBV28 and TRBJ2-7, with 8 bases that match TRBD2. In germline, CDR1 is MDHEN, CDR2 SYDVKM. V lost 5 bases to trimming and J lost 3 bases; unmatched junction nucleotides: 21. This CDR3 spans 19 amino acids. CDR3 in amino acids: CASSVPGPWSSGSFYEQYF. The CDR3 DNA reads TGTGCCAGCAGTGTACCGGGACCGTGGTCTAGCGGGTCTTTCTACGAGCAGTACTTC.

This rearrangement joins TRBV11-3 to TRBJ2-7; 8 bases map to TRBD1. With V trimmed by 5 bases and J by 5 bases, 2 bases remained unmatched. Looked up from germline, CDR1 is SGHNT and CDR2 is YENEEA. The CDR3 has 12 residues. CDR3 region: CASSTQGDEQYF. The CDR3 DNA follows: TGTGCCAGCAGCACACAGGGGGACGAGCAGTACTTC. The whole variable domain, filled in from reference TRBV11-3 and TRBJ2-7, reads EAGVVQSPRYKIIEKKQPVAFWCNPISGHNTLYWYLQNLGQGPELLIRYENEEAVDDSQLPKDRFSAERLKGVDSTLKIQPAELGDSAVYLCASSTQGDEQYFGPGTRLTVT.

The chain combines TRBV5-1 with TRBJ2-5; TRBD1 matches at 8 bases. The trim removed 4 bases at V and 2 bases at J, leaving 10 bases unmatched. CDR3 length equals 16 residues. Germline assignment: CDR1 SGHRS and CDR2 YFSETQ. For the CDR3, the DNA is TGCGCCAGCAGCGGCGGGACAGGATGGAGTCAAGAGACCCAGTACTTC. Amino acid sequence: CASSGGTGWSQETQYF.

The chain links TRBV3-1 (or the pseudogene TRBV3-2) to TRBJ2-1; D is ambiguous. The CDR3 consists of 11 residues. CDR1 and CDR2 (germline): LGHDT, YNNKEL (reference sequence). V was cut by 4 bases and J by 10 bases, with 8 bases left in between. CDR3 amino acids: CASSRFEEQFF. The CDR3, as DNA: TGTGCCAGCAGCCGTTTCGAGGAGCAGTTCTTC.

The rearrangement joins TRBV5-4 to TRBJ2-5; D gene unclear. The V and J ends lost 2 bases and 2 bases respectively, with 7 bases between them. Germline CDR1 and CDR2: SGHNT and YYREEE (reference sequence). This CDR3 has 13 residues. This CDR3 is CASSLSVQETQYF. The DNA for the CDR3 is TGTGCCAGCAGCTTATCTGTGCAAGAGACCCAGTACTTC.

The rearrangement joins TRBV29-1 to TRBJ2-1, with D unresolved. This CDR3 comprises 11 residues. In germline, CDR1 is SQVTM, CDR2 ANQGSEA. V shed 3 bases and J shed 5 bases, with 5 bases lying between them. In nucleotides, the CDR3 is TGCAGCGTTGAGTCAAACAATGAGCAGTTCTTC. It encodes CSVESNNEQFF.

J is TRBJ1-1 and V is TRBV19; 7 nucleotides line up with TRBD1. Germline assignment: CDR1 LNHDA and CDR2 SQIVND (reference sequence). V was clipped by 3 bases and J by 3 bases; unmatched bases: 1. This CDR3 contains 13 residues. CDR3: CASSIGQDTEAFF. CDR3 sequence (DNA): TGTGCCAGTAGTATTGGACAGGACACTGAAGCTTTCTTT.

The CDR3 DNA is TGTGCCAGTAGTCCGGGAGGGGTGGATGAGCAGTTCTTC. It encodes CASSPGGVDEQFF. The V gene is TRBV19, the J gene TRBJ2-1; the match to TRBD2 covers 8 bases. Losses at the gene ends were 5 bases for V and 8 bases for J; bases not matched to a gene: 5. Germline loops: CDR1 LNHDA, CDR2 SQIVND (reference sequence). The CDR3 totals 13 residues.

The genes are TRBV5-4 and TRBJ1-1; maybe TRBD1 (6 bases). Germline values: CDR1 SGHNT, CDR2 YYREEE (reference sequence). V was cut by 4 bases and J by 6 bases, with 19 bases left in between. The length of the CDR3 is 15 residues. The CDR3 sequence: CASSGSTGMGAEAFF. The CDR3 nucleotides are TGTGCCAGCAGCGGCTCGACAGGCATGGGGGCTGAAGCTTTCTTT.

This chain links TRBV27 with TRBJ2-1; perhaps TRBD1 as D (6 bases). Germline CDR1 MNHEY, CDR2 SMNVEV (reference sequence). The length of the CDR3 is 14 residues. Trimming shortened V by 5 bases and J by 14 bases, and 22 bases separated the two germline ends. As DNA, the CDR3 is TGTGCCAGCAGTCACAACCCCCAGGGAAGACAGGAGTTCTTC. Its protein is CASSHNPQGRQEFF.

The chain has TRBV7-2 and TRBJ1-1, with TRBD1 as a possible D gene (5 bases). The CDR3 totals 15 residues. Germline CDR1 and CDR2: SGHTA and FQGNSA. The ends were cut back, 5 bases at V and 1 base at J, with 14 bases in the middle. CDR3 region: CASSPSGTGNTEAFF. For the CDR3, the DNA is TGTGCCAGCAGCCCCTCCGGGACTGGGAACACTGAAGCTTTCTTT.

The chain couples TRBV4-2 to TRBJ2-3, with 11 bases that match TRBD1. The V segment lost 2 bases and the J segment 1 base; nucleotides outside the gene matches: 8. This CDR3 has 18 amino acids. The germline CDR1 and CDR2 sequences are LGHNA and YNFKEQ. Written as DNA, the CDR3 is TGTGCCAGCAGCCAATGGGGACAGGGGGGGTTTCGCACAGATACGCAGTATTTT. Encoded protein: CASSQWGQGGFRTDTQYF.

The chain has TRBV11-2 and TRBJ2-7, with D possibly matching TRBD2 (5 bases). CDR1 and CDR2 from the germline V gene are SGHAT and FQNNGV. The V and J ends lost 1 base and 3 bases respectively, with 10 bases between them. The CDR3 runs to 14 residues. CDR3 DNA: TGTGCCAGCAGCTTAGGGGCCGGGGTCTACGAGCAGTACTTC. This translates into CASSLGAGVYEQYF. Together with reference TRBV11-2 and TRBJ2-7, the CDR3 gives the full variable domain: EAGVAQSPRYKIIEKRQSVAFWCNPISGHATLYWYQQILGQGPKLLIQFQNNGVVDDSQLPKDRFSAERLKGVDSTLKIQPAKLEDSAVYLCASSLGAGVYEQYFGPGTRLTVT.

The chain joins TRBV5-1 to TRBJ2-7, with a tentative D call TRBD2 (6 bases). Germline assignment: CDR1 SGHRS and CDR2 YFSETQ. The CDR3 totals 14 residues. V dropped 0 bases and J dropped 4 bases, with 11 bases sitting between them. As DNA, the CDR3 is TGCGCCAGCAGCTTGGCCTTCGGGAGTTACGAGCAGTACTTC. Its protein product is CASSLAFGSYEQYF.

The genes are TRBV30 and TRBJ1-1; no clear D. Trimming took 4 bases from V and 1 from J, leaving 4 bases between them. This CDR3 region has 11 residues. Germline V gene lookup returns CDR1 GTSNPN and CDR2 SVGIG (reference sequence). The CDR3 nucleotides are TGTGCCTGGATCGGGAACACTGAAGCTTTCTTT. This codes for CAWIGNTEAFF.

The chain has TRBV29-1 and TRBJ2-1; 7 positions match TRBD2. Germline CDR1 is SQVTM and CDR2 is ANQGSEA. After removal of 0 bases from V and 8 bases from J, the junction contained 7 bases not matched to a gene. The CDR3 length is 14 residues. The CDR3 coding sequence is TGCAGCGTTGAAGAAGACGGGAGGAGGTATGAGCAGTTCTTC. It codes for CSVEEDGRRYEQFF.

The chain combines TRBV10-3 with TRBJ1-3, with 7 bases matching TRBD1. The V gene's germline CDR1 is ENHRY and CDR2 SYGVKD. V dropped 6 bases and J dropped 0; count of bases not matched to a gene: 5. The CDR3 sequence is 15 residues long. CDR3 sequence reads: CAISEGQNSGNTIYF. The CDR3 DNA sequence: TGTGCCATCAGCGAGGGACAGAACTCTGGAAACACCATATATTTT.

This chain joins TRBV3-1 (or the pseudogene TRBV3-2) and TRBJ1-6, with TRBD1 identical over 8 bases. Germline-derived CDR1 and CDR2 are LGHDT and YNNKEL (reference sequence). Losses at the gene ends were 2 bases for V and 9 bases for J; bases not matched to a gene: 3. The CDR3 length is 14 residues. DNA of the CDR3: TGTGCCAGCAGCCAAACACAGGGGGGTTCACCCCTCCACTTT. Protein: CASSQTQGGSPLHF.

The chain recombines TRBV21-1 with TRBJ2-1; the table gives TRBD1 as D, unverified against the DNA. TRBV21-1 is noted as a pseudogene. The CDR3 has 12 amino acids. Here the CDR3 reads CASEDSYNEQFF. CDR3 in DNA: TGTGCCAGCGAGGACAGTTACAATGAGCAGTTCTTC.

The chain recombines TRBV2 with TRBJ2-2; 7 bases fit TRBD1. V was pared by 11 bases and J by 3 bases, with 9 bases of the junction left unmatched. The CDR3 loop spans 14 amino acids. Germline V gene lookup returns CDR1 SNHLY and CDR2 FYNNEI. The CDR3 protein is CARKRTGDTGELFF. CDR3 bases: TGTGCCCGCAAGAGGACAGGCGACACCGGGGAGCTGTTTTTT.

Note on this clone: The same CDR3 is also encoded by other DNA sequences in this sample. The chain couples TRBV6-1 to TRBJ1-5; a weak D match, TRBD1 (6 bases). V was cut by 0 bases and J by 0 bases, with 9 bases left in between. The CDR3 has 16 amino acids. CDR1 is MNHNS, CDR2 SASEGT, per germline. CDR3 region: CASSEAPGVSNQPQHF. The DNA of the CDR3 is TGTGCCAGCAGTGAAGCGCCAGGGGTTAGCAATCAGCCCCAGCATTTT.

On this clone: One end of the junction is discordant with germline, which a read error may explain. The DNA for the CDR3 is TGCAGCGTTGAAGGGGGGCGAGGCCTGAGCTACGATGAGCAGTTCTTC. As protein: CSVEGGRGLSYDEQFF. V and J are TRBV29-1 and TRBJ2-1, with a tentative D call TRBD1 (6 bases). CDR3 length: 16 amino acids. Germline-derived CDR1 and CDR2 are SQVTM and ANQGSEA.

V usage is TRBV3-1 (or the pseudogene TRBV3-2) and J usage is TRBJ2-7; the match to TRBD2 covers 12 bases. The CDR3 has 14 residues. Germline CDR1 LGHDT, CDR2 YNNKEL (reference sequence). With 4 bases clipped from V and 6 bases from J, the junction kept 4 bases outside the gene matches. The CDR3 DNA follows: TGTGCCAGCAGCCCGTCACTAGCGGGAGGCGAGCAGTACTTC. Protein sequence: CASSPSLAGGEQYF.